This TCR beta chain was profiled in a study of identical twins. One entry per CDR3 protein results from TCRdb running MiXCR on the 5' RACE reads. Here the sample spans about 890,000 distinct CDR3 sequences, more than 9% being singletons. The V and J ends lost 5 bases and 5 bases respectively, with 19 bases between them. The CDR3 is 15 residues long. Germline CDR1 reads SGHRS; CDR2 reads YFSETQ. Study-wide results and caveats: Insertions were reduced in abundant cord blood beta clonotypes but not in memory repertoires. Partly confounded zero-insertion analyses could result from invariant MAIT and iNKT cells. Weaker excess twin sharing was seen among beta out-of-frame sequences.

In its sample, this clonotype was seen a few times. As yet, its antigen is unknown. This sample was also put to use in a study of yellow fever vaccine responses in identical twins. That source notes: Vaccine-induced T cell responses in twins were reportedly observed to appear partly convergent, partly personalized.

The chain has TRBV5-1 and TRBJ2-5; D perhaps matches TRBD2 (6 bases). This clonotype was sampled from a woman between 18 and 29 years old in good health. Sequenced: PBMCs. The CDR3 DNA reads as TGCGCCAGCAGGCAAAACACGGGGGAAGGGGAGACCCAGTACTTC. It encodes CASRQNTGEGETQYF.